A single sample gave rise to the 27 T cell receptor beta chains below, sequenced in a study of T cells in Graves' hyperthyroidism and ophthalmopathy. TCR beta CDR3 regions were amplified from RNA transcripts. The HTBI primer set was used in a first-round RT-PCR of the TCR CDR3. TCRdb re-called the multiplex PCR reads through MiXCR, storing one row per CDR3 protein. The sample shows 500,000 to 750,000 distinct CDR3 sequences, approximately 15% of them seen only once. The sample consisted of blood. The receptor source for this set is a woman aged 25 to 39 with Graves' hyperthyroidism.

This clonotype was counted ten times or more. V is TRBV6-5 and J is TRBJ2-7, with D possibly matching TRBD2 (5 bases). The length of the CDR3 is 17 residues. Trimming took off 2 bases at V and 4 bases at J, with 21 bases between the two ends. Germline CDR1 MNHEY, CDR2 SVGAGI. CDR3 protein: CASSYRGREGAVYEQYF. The CDR3, as DNA: TGTGCCAGCAGTTACCGGGGTAGGGAAGGTGCTGTGTACGAGCAGTACTTC.

The table lists this clonotype with a few counts. J is TRBJ1-1 and V is TRBV20-1; tentatively, D is TRBD1 (5 bases). V lost 5 bases to trimming and J lost 0 bases, with 16 bases between them. CDR1 is DFQATT, CDR2 SNEGSKA, per germline (reference sequence). The CDR3 has 15 residues. The CDR3 is CSAGGTGSMNTEAFF. In DNA form, the CDR3 reads TGCAGTGCTGGGGGGACGGGTTCTATGAACACTGAAGCTTTCTTT.

This clonotype was detected only a few times. The rearrangement links TRBV5-6 to TRBJ2-3; D ambiguous. V gave up 4 bases and J gave up 4 bases, with 10 bases separating them. This CDR3 is built from 13 residues. CDR1 is SGHDT, CDR2 YYEEEE, per germline. In DNA form, the CDR3 reads TGTGCCAGCAGCACGGCCCACTCAGATACGCAGTATTTT. Protein: CASSTAHSDTQYF.

With regard to this clonotype: This sequence may be a read error, since a much larger clone differs from it by one base. Likely a read error: the CDR3 ends without its conserved phenylalanine or tryptophan. The chain carries TRBV7-6 and TRBJ2-1; a possible D gene is TRBD2 (5 bases). V was trimmed by 0 bases and J by 2 bases, leaving 11 bases between them. Germline CDR1 and CDR2: SGHVS and FNYEAQ. This CDR3 spans 16 amino acids. CDR3 sequence (DNA): TGTGCCAGCAGCTTAGCGCCTGTCGGGGCCTACAATGAGCAGTTCCTC. Translation: CASSLAPVGAYNEQFL.

This clonotype was recorded only once. Because the CDR3's place on the DNA is in doubt, the DNA is left out and the CDR3 is given as listed by TCRdb. The V and J genes are TRBV27 and TRBJ2-2; the listed D gene, TRBD1, was not tested against the DNA. The CDR3 length is 24 residues, termini included. The germline CDR1 and CDR2 sequences are MNHEY and SMNVEV (reference sequence). Here the CDR3 reads CASSSRGTGANVLTFGAGGGELFF.

This clonotype appeared many times. This chain uses TRBV20-1 with TRBJ2-5; D is undetermined. Germline V lookup: CDR1 DFQATT, CDR2 SNEGSKA (reference sequence). V gave up 7 bases and J gave up 1 base, with 13 bases separating them. This CDR3 has 13 residues. The DNA of the CDR3 is TGCAGTGTCAAAAGCGTACCCCAAGAGACCCAGTACTTC. The encoded protein is CSVKSVPQETQYF.

This clonotype was found once. This clone may be a read error of a much larger clone one base away. This chain uses TRBV3-1 with TRBJ1-4, with D possibly being TRBD1 (6 bases). Trimming took 1 base from V and 6 from J, leaving 12 bases between them. Germline CDR1 LGHDT, CDR2 YNNKEL (reference sequence). CDR3 length equals 15 residues. The CDR3 DNA reads TGTGCCAGCAGCCAAGTTGCAGGGGACGATGAAAAACTGTTTTTT. It is translated as CASSQVAGDDEKLFF.

This clonotype was detected many times. This rearrangement joins TRBV7-9 to TRBJ2-7; the match to TRBD1 covers 10 bases. Germline CDR1 and CDR2: SEHNR and FQNEAQ (reference sequence). V dropped 4 bases and J dropped 7; count of bases not matched to a gene: 10. The CDR3 length is 15 residues. CDR3 nucleotides: TGTGCCAGCAGCTCTCCGACAGGGGGCTACTGGGAGCAGTACTTC. Translated: CASSSPTGGYWEQYF.

The rearrangement joins TRBV28 to TRBJ2-5; 8 bases match TRBD2. The CDR3 has 14 amino acids. CDR1 MDHEN and CDR2 SYDVKM come from the germline V gene. V lost 2 bases to trimming and J lost 5 bases; unmatched junction nucleotides: 4. The CDR3 nucleotides are TGTGCCAGCAGTTTACCCGCGGGAGGCGAGACCCAGTACTTC. Encoded protein: CASSLPAGGETQYF. The whole variable domain, filled in from reference TRBV28 and TRBJ2-5, reads DVKVTQSSRYLVKRTGEKVFLECVQDMDHENMFWYRQDPGLGLRLIYFSYDVKMKEKGDIPEGYSVSREKKERFSLILESASTNQTSMYLCASSLPAGGETQYFGPGTRLLVL.

This clonotype was counted ten times or more. This rearrangement joins TRBV18 to TRBJ1-5; tentatively, D is TRBD1 (6 bases). Trimming took 6 bases from V and 1 from J, leaving 10 bases between them. Germline CDR1 KGHSH, CDR2 LQKENI. This CDR3 region has 14 residues. CDR3 sequence reads: CASSGGGSNQPQHF. For the CDR3, the DNA is TGTGCCAGCTCCGGAGGGGGGAGCAATCAGCCCCAGCATTTT. Supplemented by reference TRBV18 and TRBJ1-5, the full variable domain reads NAGVMQNPRHLVRRRGQEARLRCSPMKGHSHVYWYRQLPEEGLKFMVYLQKENIIDESGMPKERFSAEFPKEGPSILRIQQVVRGDSAAYFCASSGGGSNQPQHFGDGTRLSIL.

In this sample, this clonotype turned up a few times. The rearrangement links TRBV27 to TRBJ2-3; a weak D match, TRBD2 (5 bases). The germline CDR1 and CDR2 sequences are MNHEY and SMNVEV (reference sequence). The CDR3 runs to 13 residues. The germline V and J ends were trimmed by 4 bases and 6 bases, with 11 bases remaining between them. The CDR3 nucleotides are TGTGCCAGCAGTTCCCCACTAGATGATACGCAGTATTTT. It translates to CASSSPLDDTQYF.

V gene TRBV6-1 combines with J gene TRBJ1-1, with 10 bases matching TRBD1. The V segment lost 6 bases and the J segment 4 bases; nucleotides outside the gene matches: 8. Germline V gene sequence: CDR1 MNHNS, CDR2 SASEGT. This CDR3 comprises 15 residues. CDR3 loop: CASSPTGTGATEAFF. CDR3 DNA: TGTGCCAGCAGCCCGACCGGGACAGGGGCCACTGAAGCTTTCTTT.

In its sample, this clonotype was seen a few times. The chain recombines TRBV4-1 with TRBJ2-1, with 9 bases lining up with TRBD2. CDR3 length: 15 residues. Germline V lookup: CDR1 MGHRA, CDR2 YSYEKL. J gave up 6 bases and V 2 bases, and 5 bases lay outside the gene matches. The CDR3 spells CASSQRTSALNEQFF. In nucleotides, the CDR3 is TGCGCCAGCAGCCAACGGACTAGCGCTCTCAATGAGCAGTTCTTC.

This clonotype was observed a few times. This rearrangement joins TRBV14 to TRBJ1-4; D is uncertain. Germline loops: CDR1 SGHDN, CDR2 FVKESK. Trimming took off 0 bases at V and 3 bases at J, with 20 bases between the two ends. This CDR3 is 19 amino acids long. The CDR3: CASSQERSSGLLANEKLFF. As DNA, the CDR3 is TGTGCCAGCAGCCAAGAGCGAAGCAGCGGGCTTTTGGCTAATGAAAAACTGTTTTTT.

This clonotype was observed a handful of times. The chain is built from TRBV7-6 and TRBJ2-3; 13 bases align to TRBD2. After removal of 6 bases from V and 6 bases from J, the junction contained 21 bases not matched to a gene. The CDR3 consists of 20 residues. Germline CDR1 and CDR2: SGHVS and FNYEAQ. This chain's CDR3 is CASSPGLAGATTGLMDTQYF. The CDR3 region has the DNA TGTGCCAGCAGTCCAGGACTAGCGGGAGCGACGACGGGGTTGATGGATACGCAGTATTTT.

This clonotype appeared many times. J is TRBJ2-1 and V is TRBV20-1; 11 bases are a match to TRBD2. J was trimmed by 5 bases and V by 2 bases; bases with no gene match: 8. The CDR3 has 16 residues. Germline lookup yields CDR1 DFQATT and CDR2 SNEGSKA (reference sequence). The CDR3 reads CSARLIPGLADNEQFF. The CDR3 bases are TGCAGTGCTAGACTAATTCCGGGACTAGCGGACAATGAGCAGTTCTTC.

V usage is TRBV5-6 and J usage is TRBJ2-1, with D perhaps TRBD2 (5 bases). The germline V and J ends were trimmed by 0 bases and 4 bases, with 14 bases remaining between them. The CDR3 covers 16 residues. CDR1 is SGHDT and CDR2 is YYEEEE in the germline V gene. The CDR3 nucleotides read TGTGCCAGCAGCTTGGTAGGGAGCACGGGGTACAATGAGCAGTTCTTC. It specifies CASSLVGSTGYNEQFF.

The rearrangement uses TRBV5-5 and TRBJ2-3; 16 nucleotides line up with TRBD2. This CDR3 has 18 amino acids. Germline CDR1 and CDR2: SGHKS and YYEKEE (reference sequence). Germline trimming cut 2 bases from V and 4 bases from J; bases unmatched to any gene: 7. The CDR3 bases are TGTGCCAGCAGCTTCCCGGGACTAGCGGGAGGGCCGGCAGATACGCAGTATTTT. It specifies CASSFPGLAGGPADTQYF.

The CDR3 DNA reads TGTGCCAGCAGCTTAGCTAGGGGGGACTCTCGTCAAAAGGGCGGGAGCGAATACAATGAGCAGTTCTTC. This codes for CASSLARGDSRQKGGSEYNEQFF. The chain recombines TRBV7-8 with TRBJ2-1; D perhaps matches TRBD2 (7 bases). The V end lost 0 bases, the J end lost 4 bases, and 34 bases lay between the germline ends. The CDR3 is made up of 23 amino acids. Germline V CDR1 and CDR2: SGHVS, FQNEAQ.

This clonotype was found many times. The V gene is TRBV20-1, the J gene TRBJ2-7, with a weak D call TRBD2 (6 bases). V was trimmed by 0 bases and J by 1 base, leaving 13 bases between them. The length of the CDR3 is 15 residues. From germline, CDR1 is DFQATT and CDR2 SNEGSKA (reference sequence). The CDR3: CSARDPLASSYEQYF. The CDR3 DNA reads as TGCAGTGCTAGAGATCCCCTAGCGTCTTCCTACGAGCAGTACTTC.

In this sample, this clonotype turned up a few times. The chain uses TRBV10-3 and TRBJ1-5; D might be TRBD1 (6 bases). The V end was cut by 10 bases, the J end by 3 bases, with 19 bases between. The CDR3 consists of 15 residues. Per the germline V gene, CDR1 is ENHRY and CDR2 is SYGVKD. Here the CDR3 reads CATSDPGAPNQPQHF. CDR3 nucleotide sequence: TGTGCCACCTCAGATCCAGGGGCCCCCAATCAGCCCCAGCATTTT.

V is TRBV30 and J is TRBJ2-7; D remains ambiguous. The CDR3 runs to 13 residues. Germline values: CDR1 GTSNPN, CDR2 SVGIG (reference sequence). The V and J ends lost 2 bases and 7 bases respectively, with 15 bases between them. The chain's CDR3 is CAWSYWVSYEQYF. The CDR3 nucleotides read TGTGCCTGGAGTTACTGGGTCTCGTATGAGCAGTACTTC.

This clonotype was recorded at least ten times. The V and J genes are TRBV7-2 and TRBJ2-3; maybe TRBD1 (5 bases). The CDR3 totals 15 residues. V dropped 3 bases and J dropped 0 bases, with 10 bases sitting between them. Per the germline V gene, CDR1 is SGHTA and CDR2 is FQGNSA. CDR3 coding DNA: TGTGCCAGCAGCTTCAGGACACTCAGCACAGATACGCAGTATTTT. Its translation: CASSFRTLSTDTQYF.

This clonotype was seen a few times. V gene TRBV6-1 combines with J gene TRBJ2-2; TRBD2 aligns across 7 bases. Looked up from germline, CDR1 is MNHNS and CDR2 is SASEGT. V trimming: 6 bases; J trimming: 5 bases; junction bases outside the gene matches: 15. This CDR3 region has 17 residues. The CDR3 coding sequence is TGTGCCAGCAGGCTCGGGGGGTGGAGGGGTGATACCGGGGAGCTGTTTTTT. Its translation: CASRLGGWRGDTGELFF.

The V and J genes are TRBV19 and TRBJ2-5; no clear D. Looked up from germline, CDR1 is LNHDA and CDR2 is SQIVND (reference sequence). V gave up 5 bases and J gave up 2 bases, with 15 bases separating them. This CDR3 is 15 amino acids long. In nucleotides, the CDR3 is TGTGCCAGTAGTGCGCAACAAACCCCACAAGAGACCCAGTACTTC. It translates to CASSAQQTPQETQYF.

This clonotype came up many times. The rearrangement links TRBV7-9 to TRBJ2-1; 10 bases match TRBD2. The germline gives CDR1 SEHNR, CDR2 FQNEAQ (reference sequence). The length of the CDR3 is 16 residues. V was clipped by 1 base and J by 5 bases; unmatched bases: 5. CDR3 sequence: CASSLVVSGRNNEQFF. Here the CDR3 DNA reads TGTGCCAGCAGCTTAGTAGTTAGCGGGAGGAACAATGAGCAGTTCTTC.

Worth noting for this clonotype: This could be a read error, since a much larger clone is one nucleotide away. The V gene is TRBV3-1, the J gene TRBJ2-5; perhaps TRBD2 as D (5 bases). The CDR3 is made up of 16 amino acids. The V gene lost 4 bases and the J gene lost 0 bases, with 15 bases spanning the gap. Germline V CDR1 and CDR2: LGHDT, YNNKEL (reference sequence). CDR3: CASSPRHPGYQETQYF. The CDR3, as DNA: TGTGCCAGCAGCCCGAGACATCCGGGGTACCAAGAGACCCAGTACTTC.